Sequencing of this T cell receptor beta chain was carried out in a study of blood T cell repertoires in COVID-19 (dated by TCRdb to 2018 to 2020). Some background on the complete study: Samples from collaborators originated in the United States, Italy and Spain and spanned both the acute and convalescent phases of COVID-19. The material from the prospective study consisted of cDNA or gDNA derived from T cells, B-cell-depleted T cells, or PBMCs. The dataset comprised deeply sampled blood TCRbeta repertoires from subjects exposed to, actively infected with, or recovered from COVID-19. The repertoires were made available in a free public database intended to serve as a resource for research on the immune response to SARS-CoV-2. Samples came from the ongoing ImmuneRACE study (first 160 participants) plus 1,254 subjects from 6 global collaborators. The sample metadata nearly always contained a de-identified subject ID, COVID-19 status, age in years and sex. Where available, HLA class I and class II types were obtained from metadata supplied by the sample provider rather than from assay-based typing.

Whole blood was collected in K2EDTA tubes by collaborating institutions according to the institutions' own protocols. Collaborator samples were shipped for TCRbeta analysis as frozen whole blood, isolated PBMCs, or DNA extracted from either sample type. TCRbeta CDR3 regions were amplified from genomic DNA using the immunoSEQ Assay, a bias-controlled multiplex PCR. Concerning the study's data processing: Nucleated cell counts per sample were estimated from amplification of reference gene primers within the assay. To quantify the absolute abundance of each unique TCRbeta CDR3 rearrangement, sequence reads were collapsed and filtered. For each sample, productive Simpson clonality was calculated as the square root of Simpson's diversity index across productive rearrangements. TCRdb stores this immuneACCESS table with in-frame sequences only. Part of the clones is absent; in the studies checked, under half of the shortfall reflects unresolved V genes, and no reason is known for the rest. D and trimming come from the DNA, and the V and J calls and clone size come from that table. A total of roughly 120,000 clones appear in this sample, about 74% of them only once. The ten largest account for about 6.6% of the sample.

This clone was counted a single time. Which antigen it targets is not known. Qualities for individual bases were not recorded, and no much larger clone is one base off. The investigation overall reported the following: How much clinical and demographic metadata was included differed by source and by participant, and the metadata was provided uncurated.

CDR1 and CDR2 (LNHDA, SQIVND) derive from the germline V gene (reference sequence). V and J are trimmed by 4 bases and 3 bases, and the gene matches miss 3 bases of the junction. Its CDR3 holds 16 amino acids, cysteine through phenylalanine. The entry retains the CDR3 DNA only, 48 bases that are in frame from base 1. The rearrangement joined TRBV19 to TRBJ2-3, with TRBD2 identical over 14 junction bases. The source of this sequence is a man between 65 and 79 years old with acute or convalescent COVID-19. Input material: peripheral blood. The DNA is as follows: TGTGCCAGTAGTAAGGGACTAGCGGGAGCAACAGATACGCAGTATTTT. This translates into CASSKGLAGATDTQYF.